The TCR beta chain described here comes from a study of blood T cell repertoires in COVID-19. At the level of the study: Nucleic acid was either cDNA or gDNA, and it came from T cells, B-cell-depleted T cells, or PBMCs.

This table comes from immunoSEQ multiplex PCR, and its TCRdb copy is limited to in-frame clones, with some not included. The profile shows about 190,000 clones, approximately 82% of them singletons. The receptor was derived from a woman older than 75 with active or convalescent COVID-19. Sequencing input: peripheral blood.

The CDR3 DNA follows: TGTGCCAGCAGCTCCTATACCTACGAGCAGTACTTC. It codes for CASSSYTYEQYF. The V gene is TRBV7-3, the J gene TRBJ2-7; no definite D call. With 4 bases removed from V and 2 bases from J, the gap between germline ends came to 6 bases. This CDR3 spans 12 amino acids. Germline CDR1 and CDR2: SGHTA and FQGTGA.